This is a list of T cell receptor beta chains from one sample in a study of response to subunit inactivated influenza vaccine. TCRdb re-called the RT-PCR reads through MiXCR, storing one row per CDR3 protein. The table lists over 800,000 distinct CDR3 sequences, about 20% of them singletons. The source material was PBMCs from blood, sampled about 5 days after vaccination. These receptors all stem from a man aged 50 to 60 who received an inactivated influenza vaccine. Both conserved end residues are part of each CDR3. D genes are given only for firm matches.

j_call,cdr3_length,v_call,d_call,cdr3_aa
TRBJ2-2,18,TRBV3-1,-,CACCQDFGSLVGSGELFF
TRBJ2-3,14,TRBV4-2,-,CASSHGGRGDTQYF
TRBJ2-7,13,TRBV29-1,-,CSVEGNRAYEQYF
TRBJ2-3,14,TRBV4-3,-,CASSDYFRADTQYF
TRBJ2-1,14,TRBV20-1,-,CSAISPGNYNEQFF
TRBJ1-1,15,TRBV7-2,TRBD1,CASSLGTGAPTEAFF
TRBJ1-2,15,TRBV19,TRBD1,CASSFRDRSIGGYTF
TRBJ2-7,13,TRBV5-6,-,CASSFRSGAEQYF
TRBJ2-2,14,TRBV7-8,-,CDSSPVGHAGELFF
TRBJ1-2,13,TRBV20-1,-,CSARWEGLGGYTF
TRBJ2-5,14,TRBV7-2,TRBD1,CASSDRRGRRTQYF
TRBJ2-1,16,TRBV5-1,-,CASSLAGLGMNNEQFF
TRBJ2-2,14,TRBV10-3,-,CAISFSGTSGELFF
TRBJ1-1,14,TRBV20-1,TRBD1,CNLPDRAGNTEAFF
TRBJ2-3,12,TRBV5-1,-,CASTHTTDTQYF
TRBJ2-3,17,TRBV20-1,TRBD2,CSARRSREGRSTDTQYF
TRBJ2-3,11,TRBV20-1,-,CSARIPDTQYF
TRBJ1-1,15,TRBV15,-,CATSNPAGEPPEAFF
TRBJ2-3,14,TRBV29-1,-,CSITGTPSTDTQYF
TRBJ1-1,17,TRBV10-3,-,CAIRWELGGGPNTEAFF
TRBJ2-2,17,TRBV14,TRBD1,CASSLPSRGRYTGELFF
TRBJ2-4,14,TRBV3-1,-,CASSPHDWEGAQYF
TRBJ2-3,13,TRBV5-1,-,CASSSQGKDTQYF
TRBJ2-2,17,TRBV7-9,TRBD2,CASSAHRGLAGERELFF
TRBJ2-7,14,TRBV5-1,TRBD1,CASSSLDRSHEQYF
TRBJ2-3,15,TRBV6-2/TRBV6-3,-,CASNKGDRSTDTQYF
TRBJ2-7,16,TRBV28,TRBD1,CASSSPETGGIYEQYF
TRBJ2-2,14,TRBV5-1,TRBD1,CASSRGQAEEELFF
TRBJ2-1,17,TRBV4-1,TRBD2,CASSQPLAGEVYNEQFF
TRBJ2-2,13,TRBV6-1,TRBD1,CASYRGDTGELFF
TRBJ2-1,15,TRBV6-1,TRBD2,CASRGTSGRSNEQFF
TRBJ2-3,14,TRBV5-8,-,CASSWRVSTDTQYF
TRBJ2-7,14,TRBV9,-,CASSPTGTAYEQYF
TRBJ2-6,16,TRBV5-5,-,CASSLEGRFGANVLTF
TRBJ1-4,13,TRBV10-3,-,CAIRGQLNEKLFF
TRBJ1-1,15,TRBV20-1,TRBD1,CSARTTGSMNTEAFF